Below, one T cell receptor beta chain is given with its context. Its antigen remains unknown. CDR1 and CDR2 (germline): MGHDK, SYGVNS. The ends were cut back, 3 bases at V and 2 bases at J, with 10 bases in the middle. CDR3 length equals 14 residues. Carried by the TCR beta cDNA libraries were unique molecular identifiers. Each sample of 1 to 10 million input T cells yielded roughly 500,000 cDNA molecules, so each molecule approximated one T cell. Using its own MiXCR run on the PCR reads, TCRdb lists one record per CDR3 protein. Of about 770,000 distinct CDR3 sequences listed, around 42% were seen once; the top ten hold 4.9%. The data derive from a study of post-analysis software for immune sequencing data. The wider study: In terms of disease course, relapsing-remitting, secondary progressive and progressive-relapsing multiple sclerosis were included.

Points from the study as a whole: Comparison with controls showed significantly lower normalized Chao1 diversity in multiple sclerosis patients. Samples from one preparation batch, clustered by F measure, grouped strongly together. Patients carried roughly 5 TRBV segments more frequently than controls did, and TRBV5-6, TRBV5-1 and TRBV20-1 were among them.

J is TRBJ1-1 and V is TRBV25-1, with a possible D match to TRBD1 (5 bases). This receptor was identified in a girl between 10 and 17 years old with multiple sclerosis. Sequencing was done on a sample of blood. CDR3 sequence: CASSEGLGNTEAFF. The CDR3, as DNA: TGTGCCAGCAGTGAGGGGCTTGGAAACACTGAAGCTTTCTTT.